These T cell receptor beta chains were read from a single sample in a study of a mutant IDH1 vaccine in newly diagnosed glioma. No antigen has been identified for these receptors. The protocol was immunoSEQ multiplex PCR, while the TCRdb copy is restricted to in-frame clones and leaves out a portion. This table holds approximately 37,000 clones, approximately 50% found once. The sample in question was PBMCs, obtained from a glioma patient whose treatment included an IDH1 peptide vaccine. These receptors were collected from a woman aged 18-29 years with glioma. Each CDR3 is given with its conserved first and last residue. A D gene is named only where the DNA matches it firmly. Clone sizes are given selectively: once, few, many, or a class where the clone is expanded.

V gene	D gene	J gene	clone size	CDR3 length	CDR3 DNA	CDR3 protein
TRBV6-4	NA	TRBJ2-2	NA	16	TGTGCCAGCAGTGACGCGCAGGCTACGGACACCGGGGAGCTGTTTTTT	CASSDAQATDTGELFF
TRBV6-5	NA	TRBJ2-6	few	16	TGTGCCAGCAGTTACTCACCCAGTACTGGGGCCAACGTCCTGACTTTC	CASSYSPSTGANVLTF
TRBV21-1	NA	TRBJ2-3	NA	22	TGTGCCAGCAGTATTACCAGAGGACAGGACACTGGACGGGGGGGGAGCACAGATACGCAGTATTTT	CASSITRGQDTGRGGSTDTQYF
TRBV28	NA	TRBJ2-7	NA	15	TGTGCCAGCAGTCCAAGCACCACGGGGCCCTACGAGCAGTACTTC	CASSPSTTGPYEQYF
TRBV5-6	NA	TRBJ2-7	few	15	TGTGCCAGCAGCTTGGGGTGGGAGTCGGCCTACGAGCAGTACTTC	CASSLGWESAYEQYF
TRBV2	NA	TRBJ1-6	few	13	TGTGCCAGCACCGGCGGACCCGTCTCACCCCTCCACTTT	CASTGGPVSPLHF
TRBV29-1	NA	TRBJ1-4	few	13	TGCAGCGTTGAAGACAGGGACTATGAAAAACTGTTTTTT	CSVEDRDYEKLFF
TRBV28	TRBD1	TRBJ2-1	NA	14	TGTGCCAGCAGCGGACAGGGGTGGAGCAATGAGCAGTTCTTC	CASSGQGWSNEQFF
TRBV5-6	TRBD1	TRBJ1-2	NA	14	TGTGCCAGCAGGAGGGGACAGGGTTACTATGGCTACACCTTC	CASRRGQGYYGYTF
TRBV5-1	TRBD2	TRBJ2-1	NA	18	TGCGCCAGCAGCTTGGCTAGCGGGAGCTTCTTCTTGGGCAATGAGCAGTTCTTC	CASSLASGSFFLGNEQFF
TRBV29-1	TRBD2	TRBJ2-3	few	14	TGCAGCGTCACACTAGCGGGAAGCACAGATACGCAGTATTTT	CSVTLAGSTDTQYF
TRBV30	NA	TRBJ2-7	NA	12	TGTGCCTGGAAATCGGACGACGCAGAGCAGTACTTC	CAWKSDDAEQYF
TRBV13	TRBD1	TRBJ2-5	NA	14	TGTGCCAGCAGCGGAAGACAGGGGATAGGGGCCCAGTACTTC	CASSGRQGIGAQYF
TRBV18	NA	TRBJ2-1	NA	15	TGTGCCAGCTCACCACCCCTAGCGACCCACAATGAGCAGTTCTTC	CASSPPLATHNEQFF
TRBV6-5	TRBD1	TRBJ1-2	NA	14	TGTGCCAGCAGTTACCGGGACAGGGGATATGGCTACACCTTC	CASSYRDRGYGYTF
TRBV15	NA	TRBJ2-3	NA	15	TGTGCCACCAGCAACCGGGTGATTAGCACAGATACGCAGTATTTT	CATSNRVISTDTQYF
TRBV6-1	TRBD1	TRBJ2-7	NA	16	TGTGCCAGCAGTGAAGCGGCATACAGGGGTGGTTACGAGCAGTACTTC	CASSEAAYRGGYEQYF
TRBV21-1	NA	TRBJ1-6	few	15	TGTGCCAGCAGCACAACGGGATGTGATTCACGCCCCCTCCACTTT	CASSTTGCDSRPLHF
TRBV11-2	TRBD2	TRBJ2-3	NA	15	TGTGCCAGCAGTGGGAGGGCCGGTTCTACAGATACGCAGTATTTT	CASSGRAGSTDTQYF
TRBV14	NA	TRBJ2-7	NA	13	TGTGCCAGCAGTTCTGGACAGATGACCGAGCAGTACTTC	CASSSGQMTEQYF
TRBV27	NA	TRBJ1-1	NA	15	TGTGCCAGCAGCTTGGGACAAGGGCATCAGACTGAAGCTTTCTTT	CASSLGQGHQTEAFF
TRBV5-1	NA	TRBJ1-1	few	12	TGCGCCAGCAGCCGGGGGGGATCTGAAGCTTTCTTT	CASSRGGSEAFF
TRBV7-2	NA	TRBJ2-1	NA	13	TGTGCCAGCAGCTTAGTTCATAGTAGTGAGCAGTTCTTC	CASSLVHSSEQFF
TRBV27	NA	TRBJ1-2	NA	14	TGTGCCAGCAGTTTATCTGCCGGGGGTTCTGGCTACACCTTC	CASSLSAGGSGYTF
TRBV11-1	NA	TRBJ2-3	few	15	TGTGCCAGCAGCGTGTGGGGCAGGACCACAGATACGCAGTATTTT	CASSVWGRTTDTQYF
TRBV4-2	NA	TRBJ2-2	NA	12	TGTGCCAGCAGCCTGAGTGGCGGGGAGCTGTTTTTT	CASSLSGGELFF
TRBV2	TRBD2	TRBJ2-7	few	16	TGTGCCAGCAGTGAGAATAGCGGGAGATTGTCCTACGAGCAGTACTTC	CASSENSGRLSYEQYF
TRBV6-1	NA	TRBJ1-4	NA	13	TGTGCCAGCATGCTGGGGACTAATGAAAAACTGTTTTTT	CASMLGTNEKLFF
TRBV7-2	NA	TRBJ1-1	NA	13	TGTGCCAGCAGCTTAGGGGAGAACACTGAAGCTTTCTTT	CASSLGENTEAFF
TRBV19	NA	TRBJ2-7	NA	13	TGTGCCAGTAGTATCGGCAGGTACTACGAGCAGTACTTC	CASSIGRYYEQYF
TRBV5-4	NA	TRBJ1-1	few	13	TGTGCCAGCAGCCCGGGGGGTATCACTGAAGCTTTCTTT	CASSPGGITEAFF